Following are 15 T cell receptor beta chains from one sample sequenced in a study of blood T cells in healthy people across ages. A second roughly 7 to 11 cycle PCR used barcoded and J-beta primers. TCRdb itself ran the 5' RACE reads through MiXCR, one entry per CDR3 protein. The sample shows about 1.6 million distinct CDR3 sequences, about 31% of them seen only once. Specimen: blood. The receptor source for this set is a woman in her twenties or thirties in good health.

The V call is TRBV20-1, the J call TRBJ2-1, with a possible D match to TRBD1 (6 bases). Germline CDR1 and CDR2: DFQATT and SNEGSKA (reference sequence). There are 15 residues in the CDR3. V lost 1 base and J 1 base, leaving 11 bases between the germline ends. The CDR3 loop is CSARGRGGSYNEQFF. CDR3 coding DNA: TGCAGTGCTAGAGGGAGAGGGGGATCCTACAATGAGCAGTTCTTC.

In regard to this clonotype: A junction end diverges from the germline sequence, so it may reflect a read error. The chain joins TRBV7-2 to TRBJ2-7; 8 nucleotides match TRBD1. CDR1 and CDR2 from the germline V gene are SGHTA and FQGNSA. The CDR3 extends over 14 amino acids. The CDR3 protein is CASSQTGVAYGQYF. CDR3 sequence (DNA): TGTGCCAGCAGCCAGACAGGGGTCGCCTACGGGCAGTACTTC.

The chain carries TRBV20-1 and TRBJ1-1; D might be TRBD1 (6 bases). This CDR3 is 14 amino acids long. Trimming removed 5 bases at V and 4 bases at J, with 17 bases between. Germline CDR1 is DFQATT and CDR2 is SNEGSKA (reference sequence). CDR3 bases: TGCAGTGCTTCGCAGGGGACAATACCCACTGAAGCTTTCTTT. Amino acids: CSASQGTIPTEAFF.

The CDR3 loop is CASSLEGTGGSIDTQYF. The CDR3 DNA reads as TGTGCCAGCAGCTTAGAGGGAACGGGGGGGTCAATAGATACGCAGTATTTT. The chain is built from TRBV7-2 and TRBJ2-3; 8 bases are a match to TRBD2. The CDR3 sequence is 17 residues long. Germline CDR1 is SGHTA and CDR2 is FQGNSA. V lost 1 base and J lost 5; bases outside the gene matches: 11.

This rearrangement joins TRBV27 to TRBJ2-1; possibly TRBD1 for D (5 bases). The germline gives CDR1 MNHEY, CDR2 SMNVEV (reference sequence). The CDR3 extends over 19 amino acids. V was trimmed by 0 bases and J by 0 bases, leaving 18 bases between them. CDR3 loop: CASSLSFRGNSISYNEQFF. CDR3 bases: TGTGCCAGCAGTTTATCGTTTAGGGGAAACTCTATCTCCTACAATGAGCAGTTCTTC.

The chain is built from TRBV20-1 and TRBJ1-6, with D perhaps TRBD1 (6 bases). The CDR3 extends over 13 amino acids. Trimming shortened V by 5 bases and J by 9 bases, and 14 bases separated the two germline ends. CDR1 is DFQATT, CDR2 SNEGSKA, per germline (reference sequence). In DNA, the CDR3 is TGCAGTGCTCCAGAACAGGGAGTTTCACCCCTCCACTTT. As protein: CSAPEQGVSPLHF.

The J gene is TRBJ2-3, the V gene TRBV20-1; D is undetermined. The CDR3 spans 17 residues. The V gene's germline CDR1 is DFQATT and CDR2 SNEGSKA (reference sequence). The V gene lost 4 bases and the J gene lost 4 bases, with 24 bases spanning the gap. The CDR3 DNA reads TGCAGTGCTAAAGGAAGGGCCAGCCCCGTTTTCTCAGATACGCAGTATTTT. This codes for CSAKGRASPVFSDTQYF.

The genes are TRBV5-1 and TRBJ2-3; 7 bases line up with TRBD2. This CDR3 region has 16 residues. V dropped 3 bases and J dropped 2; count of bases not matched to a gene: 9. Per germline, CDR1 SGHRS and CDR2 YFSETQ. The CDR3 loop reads CASSSSSSGPTDTQYF. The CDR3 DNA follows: TGCGCCAGCAGCTCCTCCTCTAGCGGACCCACAGATACGCAGTATTTT.

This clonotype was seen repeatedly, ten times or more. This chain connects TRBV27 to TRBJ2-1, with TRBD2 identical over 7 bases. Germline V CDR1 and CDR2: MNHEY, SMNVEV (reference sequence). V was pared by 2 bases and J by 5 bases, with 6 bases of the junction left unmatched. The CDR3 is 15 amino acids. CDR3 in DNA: TGTGCCAGCAGTTTAGGGCTAGCGGCAGACAATGAGCAGTTCTTC. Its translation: CASSLGLAADNEQFF.

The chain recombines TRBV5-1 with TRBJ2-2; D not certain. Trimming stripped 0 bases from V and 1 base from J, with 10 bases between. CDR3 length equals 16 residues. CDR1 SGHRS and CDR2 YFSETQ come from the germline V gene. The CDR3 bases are TGCGCCAGCAGCTTGGAAGTCCAAGGGAACACCGGGGAGCTGTTTTTT. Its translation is CASSLEVQGNTGELFF.

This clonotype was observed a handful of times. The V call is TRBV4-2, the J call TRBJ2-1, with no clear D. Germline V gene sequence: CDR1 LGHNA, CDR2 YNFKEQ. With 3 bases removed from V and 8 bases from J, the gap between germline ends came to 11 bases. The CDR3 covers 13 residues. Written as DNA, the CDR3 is TGTGCCAGCAGCCAGCGATTTAGGGATGAGCAGTTCTTC. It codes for CASSQRFRDEQFF.

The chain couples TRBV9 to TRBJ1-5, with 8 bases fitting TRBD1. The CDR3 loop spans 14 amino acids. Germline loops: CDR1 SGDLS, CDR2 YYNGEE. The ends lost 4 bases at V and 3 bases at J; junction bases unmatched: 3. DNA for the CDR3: TGTGCCAGCAGCACACAGGGGGTCAATCAGCCCCAGCATTTT. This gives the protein CASSTQGVNQPQHF.

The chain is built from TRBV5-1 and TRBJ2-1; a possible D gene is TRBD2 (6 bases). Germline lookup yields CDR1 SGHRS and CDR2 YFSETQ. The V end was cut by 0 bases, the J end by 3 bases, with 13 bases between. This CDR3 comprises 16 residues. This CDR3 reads CASSLEYGRNYNEQFF. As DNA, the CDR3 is TGCGCCAGCAGCTTGGAGTACGGGAGAAACTACAATGAGCAGTTCTTC.

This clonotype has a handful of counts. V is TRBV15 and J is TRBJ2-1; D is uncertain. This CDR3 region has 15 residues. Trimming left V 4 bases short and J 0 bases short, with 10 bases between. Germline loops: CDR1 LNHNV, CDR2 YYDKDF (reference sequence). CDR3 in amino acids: CATSMGAPSYNEQFF. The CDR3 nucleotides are TGTGCCACCAGCATGGGCGCCCCCTCCTACAATGAGCAGTTCTTC.

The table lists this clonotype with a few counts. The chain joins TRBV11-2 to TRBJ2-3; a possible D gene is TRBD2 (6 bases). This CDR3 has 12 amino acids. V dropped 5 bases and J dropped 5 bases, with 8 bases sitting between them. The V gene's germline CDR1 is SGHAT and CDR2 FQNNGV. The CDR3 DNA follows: TGTGCCAGCAGCCGGGAGTTAGATACGCAGTATTTT. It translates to CASSRELDTQYF. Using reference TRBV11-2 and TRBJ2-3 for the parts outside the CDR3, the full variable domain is EAGVAQSPRYKIIEKRQSVAFWCNPISGHATLYWYQQILGQGPKLLIQFQNNGVVDDSQLPKDRFSAERLKGVDSTLKIQPAKLEDSAVYLCASSRELDTQYFGPGTRLTVL.